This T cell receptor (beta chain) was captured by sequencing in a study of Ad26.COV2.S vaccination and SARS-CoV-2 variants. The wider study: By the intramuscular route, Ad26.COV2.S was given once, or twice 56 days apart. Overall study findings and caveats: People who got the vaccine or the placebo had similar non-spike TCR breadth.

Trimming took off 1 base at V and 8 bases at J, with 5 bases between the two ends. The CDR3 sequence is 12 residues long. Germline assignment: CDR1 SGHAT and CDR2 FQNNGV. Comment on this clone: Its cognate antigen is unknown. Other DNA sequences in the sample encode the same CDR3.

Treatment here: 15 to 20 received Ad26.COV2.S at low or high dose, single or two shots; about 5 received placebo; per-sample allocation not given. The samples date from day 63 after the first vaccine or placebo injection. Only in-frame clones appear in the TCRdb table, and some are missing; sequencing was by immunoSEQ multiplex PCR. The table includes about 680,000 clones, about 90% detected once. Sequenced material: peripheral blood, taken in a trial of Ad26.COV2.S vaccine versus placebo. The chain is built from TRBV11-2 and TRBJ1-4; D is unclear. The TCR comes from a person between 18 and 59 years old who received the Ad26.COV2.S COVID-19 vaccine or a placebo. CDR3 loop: CASSLGREKLFF. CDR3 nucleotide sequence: TGTGCCAGCAGCTTAGGGCGGGAAAAACTGTTTTTT.